The clone carrying this T cell receptor (beta chain) was detected ten times or more. What it binds is not known. Amplified TCR beta CDR3 regions derived from RNA transcripts. The study used the HTBI primer set for a first-round RT-PCR of the TCR CDR3. TCRdb re-derived calls from the multiplex PCR reads in MiXCR, one entry per CDR3 protein. The table records a few hundred thousand distinct CDR3 sequences, 40% to 50% of them present only once. Each diagnosis was grounded in clinical symptoms, serum thyroxine and TRAb, thyroid ultrasound, and orbital computed tomography. Germline-derived CDR1 and CDR2 are DFQATT and SNEGSKA (reference sequence). The CDR3 loop spans 15 amino acids. V lost 0 bases and J 3 bases, leaving 14 bases between the germline ends. The data stem from a study of T cells in Graves' hyperthyroidism and ophthalmopathy. Overall study findings and caveats: Blood also held most thyroid clonotypes expanded beyond 0.001.

Sequenced: peripheral blood or thyroid tissue (not recorded which). This TCR was recovered from an adult woman with Graves' disease, either hyperthyroidism or ophthalmopathy (not recorded which). The rearrangement uses TRBV20-1 and TRBJ1-1; maybe TRBD1 (5 bases). The CDR3 coding sequence is TGCAGTGCTAGAGATCCCCGACAAGGGGACACTGAAGCTTTCTTT. Residues: CSARDPRQGDTEAFF.